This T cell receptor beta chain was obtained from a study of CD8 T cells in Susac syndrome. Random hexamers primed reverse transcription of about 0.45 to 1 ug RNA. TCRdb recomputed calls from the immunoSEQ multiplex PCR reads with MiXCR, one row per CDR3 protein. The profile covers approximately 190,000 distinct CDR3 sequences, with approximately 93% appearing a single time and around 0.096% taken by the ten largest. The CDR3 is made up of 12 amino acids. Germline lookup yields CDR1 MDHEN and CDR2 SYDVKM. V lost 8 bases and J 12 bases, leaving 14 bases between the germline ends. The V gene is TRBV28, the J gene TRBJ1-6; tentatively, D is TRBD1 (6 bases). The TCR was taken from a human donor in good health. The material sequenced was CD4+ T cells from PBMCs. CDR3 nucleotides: TGTGCCAGCGGGGGGCCCCCCGAACCCCTCCACTTT. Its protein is CASGGPPEPLHF.